The rows below give T cell receptor beta chains drawn from one sample of a study of immune evolution from preneoplasia to lung adenocarcinoma. Sequencing used immunoSEQ multiplex PCR; TCRdb keeps in-frame clones, though not all of them. The repertoire has about 5,000 clones, approximately 85% of them found once; the top ten carry 2% to 3%. The specimen sequenced was FFPE atypical adenomatous hyperplasia tissue from the lung. The receptors stem from a person aged 65-85 years with lung adenocarcinoma. Both conserved end residues are part of each CDR3. D genes are given only for firm matches. Part of the rows lack a size; the others show once, few, many or a class for expanded clones.

TRBJ2-5,TRBV27,NA,TRBD2,CASSWRERETQYF,TGTGCCAGCAGTTGGCGGGAGAGGGAGACCCAGTACTTC
TRBJ1-2,TRBV2,NA,NA,CASNLDRSDGYTF,TGTGCCAGCAACCTAGACAGGTCTGACGGCTACACCTTC
TRBJ1-4,TRBV9,NA,TRBD1,CASSTPGQRYEKLFF,TGTGCCAGCAGCACTCCGGGACAGCGTTATGAAAAACTGTTTTTT
TRBJ2-1,TRBV7-3,NA,NA,CASSPAPATYNEQFF,TGTGCCAGCAGCCCCGCTCCGGCCACTTACAATGAGCAGTTCTTC
TRBJ2-7,TRBV7-3,NA,NA,CASSLSAGSGYEQYF,TGTGCCAGCAGCTTATCGGCAGGGTCGGGCTACGAGCAGTACTTC
TRBJ2-2,TRBV27,once,NA,CASSFPFGGGTGELFF,TGTGCCAGCAGTTTTCCCTTCGGGGGTGGCACCGGGGAGCTGTTTTTT
TRBJ2-2,TRBV29-1,NA,NA,CSVEDLIGQRNTGELFF,TGCAGCGTTGAAGATCTTATCGGACAGAGAAACACCGGGGAGCTGTTTTTT
TRBJ2-2,TRBV19,NA,NA,CASSRQVTNTGELFF,TGTGCCAGTAGTAGACAGGTGACGAACACCGGGGAGCTGTTTTTT
TRBJ1-1,TRBV6-6,NA,NA,CASLPGPPMNTEAFF,TGTGCCAGCCTCCCGGGACCGCCGATGAACACTGAAGCTTTCTTT
TRBJ1-3,TRBV7-9,once,TRBD1,CASSPTGGGNTIYF,TGTGCCAGCAGCCCGACAGGGGGTGGAAACACCATATATTTT
TRBJ2-1,TRBV2,NA,NA,CASRMNVARVNERFF,TGTGCCAGCAGGATGAACGTGGCGAGAGTTAATGAGAGGTTCTTC
TRBJ1-1,TRBV5-5,few,NA,CASSLGGIEAFF,TGTGCCAGCAGCTTGGGAGGGATTGAAGCTTTCTTT
TRBJ2-7,TRBV7-6,NA,TRBD1,CASSLQGASPYEQYF,TGTGCCAGCAGCTTACAGGGGGCCTCTCCCTACGAGCAGTACTTC
TRBJ2-7,TRBV18,NA,TRBD1,CASSPRDRVSYEQYF,TGTGCCAGCTCCCCCCGGGACAGGGTCTCGTACGAGCAGTACTTC
TRBJ2-7,TRBV29-1,NA,NA,CSVESGGTNYEQYF,TGCAGCGTTGAGTCGGGCGGGACGAACTACGAGCAGTACTTC
TRBJ2-1,TRBV2,NA,NA,CASSTGSPDEQFF,TGTGCCAGCAGTACGGGCTCCCCCGATGAGCAGTTCTTC
TRBJ2-3,TRBV28,NA,NA,CASSPYGGTDTQYF,TGTGCCAGCAGTCCCTACGGGGGCACAGATACGCAGTATTTT
TRBJ2-1,TRBV28,NA,NA,CAIRRTAYNEQFF,TGTGCCATCCGAAGGACCGCCTACAATGAGCAGTTCTTC
TRBJ1-5,TRBV19,few,NA,CASTTRNLNNQPQHF,TGTGCCAGTACCACCAGAAATCTGAACAATCAGCCCCAGCATTTT
TRBJ1-5,TRBV25-1,NA,TRBD1,CASSAGTGNQPQHF,TGTGCCAGCAGTGCCGGGACAGGGAATCAGCCCCAGCATTTT
TRBJ2-7,TRBV7-6,NA,NA,CASSLEVGGRRSYEQYF,TGTGCCAGCAGCTTAGAGGTCGGGGGAAGGAGGTCCTACGAGCAGTACTTC
TRBJ2-1,TRBV28,NA,TRBD2,CASTRAGVGYNEQFF,TGTGCCAGCACTAGGGCGGGAGTAGGGTACAATGAGCAGTTCTTC
TRBJ1-1,TRBV7-2,once,NA,CASSLDRALNTEAFF,TGTGCCAGCAGCTTAGATAGAGCTTTGAACACTGAAGCTTTCTTT
TRBJ2-3,TRBV11-2,NA,NA,CASSQESQGPSDTQYF,TGTGCCAGCAGCCAGGAGTCCCAAGGACCCTCAGATACGCAGTATTTT
TRBJ2-2,TRBV5-4,NA,TRBD2,CASSLRPGTSYTGELFF,TGTGCCAGCAGCTTGCGCCCCGGGACTAGCTACACCGGGGAGCTGTTTTTT
TRBJ2-3,TRBV28,few,TRBD2,CASSRMGLAGKEGTQYF,TGTGCCAGCAGCCGCATGGGACTAGCGGGAAAGGAGGGTACGCAGTATTTT
TRBJ2-2,TRBV19,once,TRBD2,CASSIKTLAGGRGTGELFF,TGTGCCAGTAGTATAAAAACACTAGCGGGAGGGCGGGGCACCGGGGAGCTGTTTTTT
TRBJ2-1,TRBV9,NA,NA,CASSVEGLGGLREQFF,TGTGCCAGCAGCGTAGAGGGCTTGGGAGGACTAAGAGAGCAGTTCTTC
TRBJ2-7,TRBV28,NA,NA,CASNRVTYEQYF,TGTGCCAGCAACAGGGTCACCTACGAGCAGTACTTC
TRBJ2-1,TRBV7-3,NA,NA,CASSFLPGAPLNEQFF,TGTGCCAGCAGCTTTTTACCGGGCGCCCCCCTCAATGAGCAGTTCTTC
TRBJ2-3,TRBV9,NA,NA,CASSVEGLDTQYF,TGTGCCAGCAGCGTAGAAGGGTTAGATACGCAGTATTTT
TRBJ2-1,TRBV25-1,NA,TRBD2,CASSAGTSGSMNEQFF,TGTGCCAGCAGTGCCGGGACTAGCGGGAGTATGAATGAGCAGTTCTTC
TRBJ2-7,TRBV9,NA,TRBD2,CASSVVAGAPRNEQYF,TGTGCCAGCAGCGTAGTAGCGGGAGCCCCTAGGAACGAGCAGTACTTC
TRBJ2-3,TRBV7-8,NA,TRBD2,CASSPRYRTSGARTDTQYF,TGTGCCAGCAGCCCGCGGTATAGGACTAGCGGGGCCCGCACAGATACGCAGTATTTT
TRBJ2-1,TRBV9,NA,NA,CASSVFEGEGNEQFF,TGTGCCAGCAGCGTATTTGAGGGTGAGGGAAATGAGCAGTTCTTC
TRBJ1-5,TRBV28,NA,NA,CASSFAEDQPQHF,TGTGCCAGCAGTTTCGCCGAGGATCAGCCCCAGCATTTT
TRBJ2-7,TRBV2,NA,NA,CANYNEDGYEQYF,TGTGCCAACTACAACGAAGACGGCTACGAGCAGTACTTC
TRBJ2-1,TRBV6-5,NA,TRBD2,CASSSKTSGRYNEQFF,TGTGCCAGCAGTTCGAAAACTAGCGGGAGGTACAATGAGCAGTTCTTC
TRBJ2-3,TRBV6-6,NA,TRBD1,CASELDRVVTDTQSF,TGTGCCAGCGAACTTGACAGGGTGGTAACGGATACGCAGTCTTTT
TRBJ2-7,TRBV11-3,NA,NA,CASSLEDRRSYEQYF,TGTGCCAGCAGCTTAGAAGACAGGCGATCCTACGAGCAGTACTTC
TRBJ1-3,TRBV5-1,NA,TRBD1,CASSLVSGQGFGNTIYF,TGCGCCAGCAGCTTGGTTTCAGGACAGGGGTTTGGAAACACCATATATTTT
TRBJ1-1,TRBV20-1,NA,TRBD1,CSARESGGAFF,TGCAGTGCTAGAGAATCAGGGGGGGCTTTCTTT
TRBJ1-2,TRBV4-2,NA,NA,CASSQGLYNYGYTF,TGTGCCAGCAGCCAAGGACTCTATAACTATGGCTACACCTTC
TRBJ2-7,TRBV28,NA,TRBD2,CASISPRVSGSVHEQYF,TGTGCCAGCATCTCCCCCAGGGTTAGCGGGAGCGTGCACGAGCAGTACTTC
TRBJ2-1,TRBV11-3,NA,NA,CASNPLGGNNEQFF,TGTGCCAGCAACCCACTAGGGGGAAACAATGAGCAGTTCTTC
TRBJ2-1,TRBV6-1,few,NA,CASRNNVGVGEQFF,TGTGCCAGCAGAAACAATGTGGGCGTCGGTGAGCAGTTCTTC
TRBJ1-1,TRBV27,NA,NA,CASSRKGGPRGTTEAFF,TGTGCCAGCAGCCGAAAAGGGGGGCCGCGAGGTACAACTGAAGCTTTCTTT
TRBJ2-7,TRBV7-2,NA,NA,CASSFTYEQYF,TGTGCCAGCAGCTTCACCTACGAGCAGTACTTC
TRBJ2-3,TRBV25-1,NA,NA,CASSVQNTQYF,TGTGCCAGTTCAGTTCAGAATACGCAGTATTTT